This T cell receptor (beta chain) is drawn from a study of blood T cell repertoires in COVID-19. Study-wide background: COVID-19 samples, acute and convalescent, were from the United States, Italy and Spain. Sources were T cells, B-cell-depleted T cells, or PBMCs; the material itself was cDNA or gDNA.

This clone was counted a single time. The CDR3 extends over 15 amino acids. Germline lookup yields CDR1 LNHDA and CDR2 SQIVND (reference sequence). V lost 7 bases to trimming and J lost 0 bases, with 15 bases between them. Study processing details: Cell counts per sample came from amplifying reference gene primers. TCRdb's copy holds only in-frame clones and misses some; the assay was immunoSEQ multiplex PCR. V and J calls plus clone size are reproduced from that table; the DNA served to infer D and trimming. The sample contains around 72,000 clones, roughly 86% of which appear only once. This clonotype originated in a man aged 45-60 years with acute or convalescent COVID-19. Source material: peripheral blood. The V gene is TRBV19, the J gene TRBJ1-2; D is undetermined. The CDR3 nucleotides are TGTGCCAGTACGTACCGAAGCAATCCTAACTATGGCTACACCTTC. Its protein product is CASTYRSNPNYGYTF.